What follows describes a single T cell receptor (beta chain). This receptor's antigen is unknown. No much larger clone is present one base from it, and per-base qualities are unavailable. This sample was taken from a study of blood T cell repertoires in COVID-19 (dated by TCRdb to between 2020 and 2021). A note on the overall study: Collaborator samples came from the United States, Italy and Spain and covered acute and convalescent phases of COVID-19. The prospective study material was composed of cDNA or gDNA derived from T cells, B-cell-depleted T cells, or PBMCs. The dataset comprised deeply sampled blood TCRbeta repertoires from subjects exposed to, actively infected with, or recovered from COVID-19. The repertoires were released in a freely available public database meant as a resource for research on the immune response to SARS-CoV-2. Samples were obtained from the ongoing ImmuneRACE study (first 160 participants) and from 1,200 or so subjects provided by 6 global collaborators. The sample metadata nearly always contained a de-identified subject ID, COVID-19 status, age in years and sex. Where available, HLA class I and class II types were obtained from metadata supplied by the sample provider rather than from assay-based typing. The paper as a whole reports these results and caveats: How much clinical and demographic metadata was included differed by source and by participant, and the metadata was provided uncurated.

TCRbeta CDR3 regions were amplified from genomic DNA using the immunoSEQ Assay, a bias-controlled multiplex PCR. Concerning the study's data processing: The number of nucleated cells in each sample was estimated from the amplification of reference gene primers within the assay. To quantify the absolute abundance of each unique TCRbeta CDR3 rearrangement, sequence reads were collapsed and filtered. For each sample, productive Simpson clonality was calculated as the square root of Simpson's diversity index over productive rearrangements. TCRdb stores this immuneACCESS table with in-frame sequences only. Part of the clones is absent; in the studies checked, under half of the shortfall reflects unresolved V genes, and no reason is known for the rest. That table gives V, J and clone size, and the DNA gave D and trimming. This sample gives 250,000 to 300,000 clones in total; about 82% of them show up just once. The ten top clones hold 5% to 6.5% of the sample.

The collaborating institutions used their own protocols to collect whole blood in K2EDTA tubes. For TCRbeta analysis, collaborator samples were shipped as frozen whole blood, as isolated PBMCs, or as DNA extracted from either sample type. CDR1 and CDR2, looked up from the germline V gene, are SGHDT and YYEEEE. A distance of 19 bases separates the germline ends of V and J, which lose 6 bases and 2 bases respectively. Including cysteine and phenylalanine, the CDR3 has 16 amino acids. Only the CDR3 region is kept as DNA, spanning 48 bases read in frame from base 1. The TCR originated in a man in his fifties or sixties with active or convalescent COVID-19. The rearrangement combines TRBV5-6 with TRBJ2-3; D gene: possibly TRBD1, on 5 matching bases. Sequencing used peripheral blood. The DNA sequence reads TGTGCCAGCACCCTGACAGCCTCGATCCTCACAGATACGCAGTATTTT. Its coded protein is CASTLTASILTDTQYF. Beyond the CDR3, the reference TRBV5-6 and TRBJ2-3 genes provide the residues; the full variable domain reads: DAGVTQSPTHLIKTRGQQVTLRCSPKSGHDTVSWYQQALGQGPQFIFQYYEEEERQRGNFPDRFSGHQFPNYSSELNVNALLLGDSALYLCASTLTASILTDTQYFGPGTRLTVL.